One and the same sample provided the 3 T cell receptor beta chains below, sequenced in a study of control samples from healthy donors and cancer patients. The data were produced by immunoSEQ multiplex PCR, yet TCRdb's version contains in-frame clones alone and is incomplete. The sample lists approximately 170,000 clones, 93% seen once, with roughly 4.3% in the top ten. The sequenced sample was blood. Every receptor here comes from a woman aged 55-70 years in good health.

CDR3 amino acids: CASSLVAGANQPQHF. For the CDR3, the DNA is TGTGCCAGCAGTTTAGTCGCGGGAGCCAATCAGCCCCAGCATTTT. The chain carries TRBV27 and TRBJ1-5, with D uncertain. Germline V gives CDR1 MNHEY, CDR2 SMNVEV (reference sequence). V was cut by 2 bases and J by 3 bases, with 11 bases left in between. CDR3 length equals 15 residues.

This clone was observed a handful of times. The V call is TRBV6-5, the J call TRBJ2-3; 7 nucleotides line up with TRBD1. The germline gives CDR1 MNHEY, CDR2 SVGAGI. The CDR3 runs to 16 residues. V gave up 0 bases and J gave up 3 bases; unmatched junction bases: 6. Written as DNA, the CDR3 is TGTGCCAGCAGTTACTCCCGGGACAGTAAAACAGATACGCAGTATTTT. As protein: CASSYSRDSKTDTQYF.

The gene calls are TRBV28 and TRBJ1-2; TRBD1 aligns across 9 bases. CDR3 length: 15 residues. Per the germline V gene, CDR1 is MDHEN and CDR2 is SYDVKM. V shed 6 bases and J 2 bases; nucleotides not matched to a gene: 7. The CDR3 loop is CASRIQGAMNYGYTF. The CDR3 DNA is TGTGCCAGCAGGATACAGGGGGCGATGAACTATGGCTACACCTTC.